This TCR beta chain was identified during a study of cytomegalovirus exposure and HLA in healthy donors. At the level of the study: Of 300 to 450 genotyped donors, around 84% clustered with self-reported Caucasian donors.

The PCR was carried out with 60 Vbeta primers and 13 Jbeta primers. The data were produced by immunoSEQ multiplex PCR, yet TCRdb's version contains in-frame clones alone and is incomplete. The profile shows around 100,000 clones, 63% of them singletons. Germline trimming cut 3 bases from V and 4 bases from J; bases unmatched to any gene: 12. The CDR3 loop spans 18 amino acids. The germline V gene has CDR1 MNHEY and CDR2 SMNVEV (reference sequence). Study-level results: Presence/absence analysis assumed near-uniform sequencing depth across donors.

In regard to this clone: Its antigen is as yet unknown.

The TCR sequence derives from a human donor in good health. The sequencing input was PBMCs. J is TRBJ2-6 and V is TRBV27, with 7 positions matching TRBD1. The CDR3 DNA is TGTGCCAGCAGTTTGAGGGGGCGCTCTCTAACAGGGGCCAACGTCCTGACTTTC. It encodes CASSLRGRSLTGANVLTF.